Listed here are 32 T cell receptor beta chains from one sample, sequenced in a study of regulatory T cells in long-lasting Graves disease. Building of the TCR beta libraries involved iRepertoire HTBI primers and Arm-PCR of CDR3 regions. TCRdb reprocessed the multiplex PCR reads via MiXCR and lists one record per CDR3 protein. The sample lists roughly 360,000 distinct CDR3 sequences; around 11% were seen once. Time point in this sample: newly diagnosed GD, antithyroid drugs for less than 3 months. Extracted RNA from PBMCs served as the source of the TCR library. The same data also contributed to another study, on T cells in Graves' hyperthyroidism and ophthalmopathy.

The specimen was peripheral blood mononuclear cells (PBMCs), collected at new diagnosis, from a patient treated with antithyroid drugs. Receptors originate from a woman between 18 and 29 years old with Graves disease.

Comments on this clonotype: At one of its ends the junction is not consistent with the germline gene, which may arise from a read error. The chain is built from TRBV6-1 and TRBJ2-2; D unresolved. Germline assignment: CDR1 MNHNS and CDR2 SASEGT. The CDR3 has 13 amino acids. The CDR3 loop is CAGSSSGGGELFF. The CDR3 DNA sequence: TGTGCCGGCAGTAGCTCAGGTGGCGGGGAGCTGTTTTTT.

Ten or more counts support this clonotype. The chain combines TRBV28 with TRBJ2-3; either TRBD1 or TRBD2 may fit D (5 bases each). Germline lookup yields CDR1 MDHEN and CDR2 SYDVKM. V was pared by 4 bases and J by 2 bases, with 22 bases between. The CDR3 is 18 residues long. The CDR3 region has the DNA TGTGCCAGCAGTTCCCCGATACCGGGACCTACTACCACAGATACGCAGTATTTT. This encodes CASSSPIPGPTTTDTQYF.

This clonotype was observed a handful of times. The chain carries TRBV4-3 and TRBJ2-5; D possibly corresponds to TRBD2 (7 bases). This CDR3 contains 18 residues. V was cut by 0 bases and J by 1 base, with 18 bases left in between. Germline CDR1 reads LGHNA; CDR2 reads YSLEER. The CDR3 region has the DNA TGCGCCAGCAGCCAAGAGGTCCGGGGAGGGGGACCCCAAGAGACCCAGTACTTC. Protein sequence: CASSQEVRGGGPQETQYF.

This clonotype was detected ten times or more. The rearrangement joins TRBV6-2 or TRBV6-3 to TRBJ2-7; 7 nucleotides agree with TRBD1. The germline gives CDR1 MNHEY, CDR2 SVGEGT. The CDR3 totals 16 residues. V gave up 2 bases and J gave up 1 base; unmatched junction bases: 8. The CDR3, as DNA: TGTGCCAGCAGTTACGGGCCCCAGGGGGAATCCTACGAGCAGTACGTC. Residues: CASSYGPQGESYEQYV.

At least ten counts were recorded for this clonotype. CDR3 in amino acids: CASSLDPPLNTEAFF. CDR3 sequence (DNA): TGTGCCAGCAGCTTAGATCCTCCGTTAAACACTGAAGCTTTCTTT. The rearrangement links TRBV11-2 to TRBJ1-1; D remains unclear. Germline CDR1 reads SGHAT; CDR2 reads FQNNGV. The CDR3 contains 15 residues. V lost 0 bases and J lost 2, with 10 bases in between.

This clonotype was observed at least ten times. The rearrangement links TRBV7-6 to TRBJ2-2; D ambiguous. The length of the CDR3 is 13 residues. The germline V and J ends were trimmed by 3 bases and 7 bases, with 9 bases remaining between them. Germline V lookup: CDR1 SGHVS, CDR2 FNYEAQ. The CDR3 sequence: CASSFSLNGELFF. The CDR3 bases are TGTGCCAGCAGCTTTAGTCTGAACGGGGAGCTGTTTTTT.

This clonotype was detected ten times or more. The V gene is TRBV7-3, the J gene TRBJ1-2; D gene unclear. The V gene's germline CDR1 is SGHTA and CDR2 FQGTGA. V dropped 0 bases and J dropped 8 bases, with 7 bases sitting between them. This CDR3 contains 12 residues. CDR3 region: CASSLTGSGYTF. DNA for the CDR3: TGTGCCAGCAGCTTAACGGGCAGCGGCTACACCTTC.

This clonotype was seen at least ten times. A read error may produce the germline difference seen at one junction end. Here the CDR3 DNA reads TGTGCCGGCAGTGAAAGCCCGGGACTAGCGGGGGACCCTTTCGGAACGCAGTATTTT. Its translation: CAGSESPGLAGDPFGTQYF. V gene TRBV2 combines with J gene TRBJ2-3; 14 bases fit TRBD2. The germline CDR1 and CDR2 sequences are SNHLY and FYNNEI. The CDR3 has 19 residues.

This clonotype was detected a few times. This chain links TRBV4-1 with TRBJ1-1, with D tentatively TRBD1 (5 bases). There are 12 residues in the CDR3. V lost 1 base and J lost 11, with 11 bases in between. Germline values: CDR1 MGHRA, CDR2 YSYEKL. CDR3 region: CASSQGGEWAFF. DNA of the CDR3: TGCGCCAGCAGCCAAGGGGGGGAGTGGGCTTTCTTT.

This clonotype was seen at least ten times. The chain joins TRBV6-2 or TRBV6-3 to TRBJ2-1, with a weak D call TRBD2 (6 bases). The V gene's germline CDR1 is MNHEY and CDR2 SVGEGT. The CDR3 contains 16 residues. Trimming took off 4 bases at V and 3 bases at J, with 16 bases between the two ends. For the CDR3, the DNA is TGTGCCAGCAGTTTTTCTCTAGCGAGGGTCTACAATGAGCAGTTCTTC. Protein product: CASSFSLARVYNEQFF.

This clonotype was recorded a few times. The rearrangement joins TRBV11-2 to TRBJ1-6, with unresolved D. CDR1 is SGHAT and CDR2 is FQNNGV in the germline V gene. The CDR3 is 13 amino acids. V was pared by 0 bases and J by 9 bases, with 6 bases between. The CDR3 coding sequence is TGTGCCAGCAGCTTAGATCGGAGTTCACCCCTCCACTTT. Its translation: CASSLDRSSPLHF.

The table lists this clonotype with many counts. The chain recombines TRBV18 with TRBJ2-7, with 9 bases aligning to TRBD2. Germline V gene lookup returns CDR1 KGHSH and CDR2 LQKENI. V lost 1 base, J lost 8 bases, and 3 bases stayed unmatched. The CDR3 length is 13 residues. The CDR3 region is CASSPQREDQQYV. The CDR3 bases are TGTGCCAGCTCACCACAGCGGGAGGACCAGCAGTACGTC.

This clonotype was picked up many times. The chain carries TRBV20-1 and TRBJ2-3; D gene unclear. CDR3 length: 13 amino acids. The germline V and J ends were trimmed by 0 bases and 2 bases, with 6 bases remaining between them. CDR1 DFQATT and CDR2 SNEGSKA come from the germline V gene (reference sequence). CDR3 nucleotide sequence: TGCAGTGCTAGAGATCTGTACACAGATACGCAGTATTTT. Translation: CSARDLYTDTQYF.

The sample holds a few counts of this clonotype. The rearrangement uses TRBV19 and TRBJ1-1; D is perhaps TRBD1 (5 bases). CDR1 is LNHDA, CDR2 SQIVND, per germline (reference sequence). The CDR3 loop spans 14 amino acids. Deletions cut 6 bases from V and 7 bases from J, with 18 bases between. The CDR3 DNA is TGTGCCAGTAGCTATACAGGAGCTCCCGGTGAAGCTTTCTTT. Translation gives CASSYTGAPGEAFF.

This clonotype showed up many times. As DNA, the CDR3 is TGTGCCAGCAGTTTATCTAACGAACCTCACACCGGGGAGCTGTTTTTT. Protein sequence: CASSLSNEPHTGELFF. The gene calls are TRBV12-3 or TRBV12-4 and TRBJ2-2; D call uncertain. The CDR3 contains 16 residues. The germline V and J ends were trimmed by 2 bases and 3 bases, with 13 bases remaining between them.

This clonotype has ten or more counts. The rearrangement uses TRBV28 and TRBJ2-3; 9 bases line up with TRBD2. With 6 bases clipped from V and 3 bases from J, the junction kept 7 bases outside the gene matches. Per the germline V gene, CDR1 is MDHEN and CDR2 is SYDVKM. The CDR3 covers 15 residues. Here the CDR3 DNA reads TGTGCCAGCAGCCCCGCGGGAGGGCGGACAGATACGCAGTATTTT. This gives the protein CASSPAGGRTDTQYF.

In its sample, this clonotype was seen many times. The chain couples TRBV7-2 to TRBJ2-1, with D maybe TRBD1 (5 bases). The germline V gene has CDR1 SGHTA and CDR2 FQGNSA. Trimming stripped 1 base from V and 9 bases from J, with 13 bases between. This CDR3 has 14 residues. The CDR3 DNA reads TGTGCCAGCAGCTTAGTGGTAGGAAGGGGTGAGCAGTTCTTC. Its translation: CASSLVVGRGEQFF. Together with reference TRBV7-2 and TRBJ2-1, the CDR3 gives the full variable domain: GAGVSQSPSNKVTEKGKDVELRCDPISGHTALYWYRQSLGQGLEFLIYFQGNSAPDKSGLPSDRFSAERTGGSVSTLTIQRTQQEDSAVYLCASSLVVGRGEQFFGPGTRLTVL.

This clonotype has at least ten counts. The chain combines TRBV29-1 with TRBJ1-2, with D tentatively TRBD1 (5 bases). Per germline, CDR1 SQVTM and CDR2 ANQGSEA. Between the trimmed V and J ends, which lost 6 bases and 0 bases, there was a span of 14 bases. The CDR3 spans 14 residues. As DNA, the CDR3 is TGCAGCGTCCTTTGGGGGGGGGCTAACTATGGCTACACCTTC. This codes for CSVLWGGANYGYTF.

At least ten counts were recorded for this clonotype. This chain's CDR3 is CASSRAGGREQYV. Here the CDR3 DNA reads TGCGCCAGCAGCAGAGCGGGGGGACGGGAGCAGTACGTC. The rearrangement links TRBV5-1 to TRBJ2-7; TRBD2 matches 9 bases. Germline CDR1 is SGHRS and CDR2 is YFSETQ. V lost 4 bases, J lost 7 bases, and 6 bases stayed unmatched. The CDR3 spans 13 residues.

This clonotype was seen many times. The chain couples TRBV6-4 to TRBJ2-7; D is undetermined. Germline V CDR1 and CDR2: MRHNA, SNTAGT. V shed 3 bases and J shed 6 bases, with 12 bases lying between them. The CDR3 length is 13 residues. CDR3 residues: CASSEVGVGEQYV. The DNA for the CDR3 is TGTGCCAGCAGTGAAGTTGGGGTCGGCGAGCAGTACGTC.

This clonotype was seen repeatedly, ten times or more. The chain uses TRBV28 and TRBJ2-7; 7 bases map to TRBD2. The length of the CDR3 is 17 residues. CDR1 is MDHEN and CDR2 is SYDVKM in the germline V gene. With 6 bases clipped from V and 4 bases from J, the junction kept 18 bases outside the gene matches. This CDR3 reads CASSFIFQAGMGYEQYF. CDR3 coding DNA: TGTGCCAGCAGCTTTATATTCCAAGCGGGAATGGGGTACGAGCAGTACTTC. Supplemented by reference TRBV28 and TRBJ2-7, the full variable domain reads DVKVTQSSRYLVKRTGEKVFLECVQDMDHENMFWYRQDPGLGLRLIYFSYDVKMKEKGDIPEGYSVSREKKERFSLILESASTNQTSMYLCASSFIFQAGMGYEQYFGPGTRLTVT.

This clonotype has only a few counts. The CDR3 loop reads CASSSTSGGGFGTGELFF. DNA of the CDR3: TGTGCCAGCAGCTCGACTAGCGGGGGGGGCTTCGGTACCGGGGAGCTGTTTTTT. The chain has TRBV7-8 and TRBJ2-2; 14 bases align to TRBD2. The CDR3 spans 18 residues. The V and J ends lost 4 bases and 5 bases, in that order; junction bases with no gene match: 9. From germline, CDR1 is SGHVS and CDR2 FQNEAQ.

There are many counts of this clonotype. The V and J genes are TRBV7-8 and TRBJ2-3, with D unclear. The CDR3 totals 14 residues. Germline V lookup: CDR1 SGHVS, CDR2 FQNEAQ. V lost 1 base, J lost 2 bases, and 7 bases lay in between. CDR3 coding DNA: TGTGCCAGCAGCTTAGGGGTTCCCACAGATACGCAGTATTTT. This sequence encodes CASSLGVPTDTQYF. The entire variable domain, with the rest obtained from reference TRBV7-8 and TRBJ2-3, is as follows: GAGVSQSPRYKVAKRGQDVALRCDPISGHVSLFWYQQALGQGPEFLTYFQNEAQLDKSGLPSDRFFAERPEGSVSTLKIQRTQQEDSAVYLCASSLGVPTDTQYFGPGTRLTVL.

At least ten counts were recorded for this clonotype. The chain joins TRBV29-1 to TRBJ2-5, with a weak D call TRBD1 (6 bases). Germline V gene sequence: CDR1 SQVTM, CDR2 ANQGSEA. The CDR3 length is 14 residues. Deletions cut 0 bases from V and 1 base from J, with 9 bases between. The CDR3 DNA reads TGCAGCGTTGAAGATCAGACAGGCCAAGAGACCCAGTACTTC. Protein product: CSVEDQTGQETQYF.

The chain joins TRBV4-2 to TRBJ1-2, with D possibly TRBD1 on 5 matching bases. This CDR3 is 17 amino acids long. The germline V gene encodes CDR1 LGHNA and CDR2 YNFKEQ. V lost 3 bases and J 6 bases, leaving 23 bases between the germline ends. CDR3 region: CASSQYSEDSLWNGYTF. CDR3 nucleotide sequence: TGTGCCAGCAGCCAGTACTCAGAAGACAGTCTTTGGAATGGCTACACCTTC.

This clonotype occurred many times. This chain connects TRBV18 to TRBJ2-7, with D perhaps TRBD1 (5 bases). The CDR3 spans 15 residues. V was clipped by 2 bases and J by 4 bases, with 15 bases between them. The germline V gene has CDR1 KGHSH and CDR2 LQKENI. The DNA of the CDR3 is TGTGCCAGCTCACCAGAGGCTAGGACATTATACGAGCAGTACTTC. Its protein is CASSPEARTLYEQYF.

The chain recombines TRBV7-2 with TRBJ1-5; possibly TRBD1 for D (5 bases). V lost 2 bases to trimming and J lost 0 bases, with 8 bases between them. The V gene's germline CDR1 is SGHTA and CDR2 FQGNSA. The CDR3 spans 15 residues. This CDR3 reads CASSLQGDSNQPQHF. The CDR3 DNA sequence: TGTGCCAGCAGCTTACAGGGAGATAGCAATCAGCCCCAGCATTTT. The full variable domain, its missing parts supplied by reference TRBV7-2 and TRBJ1-5, is GAGVSQSPSNKVTEKGKDVELRCDPISGHTALYWYRQSLGQGLEFLIYFQGNSAPDKSGLPSDRFSAERTGGSVSTLTIQRTQQEDSAVYLCASSLQGDSNQPQHFGDGTRLSIL.

Many counts were recorded for this clonotype. V is TRBV6-1 and J is TRBJ2-7, with 12 bases aligning to TRBD2. Germline CDR1 and CDR2: MNHNS and SASEGT. The CDR3 spans 14 residues. V shed 4 bases, J shed 2 bases, and the junction held 0 bases outside the gene matches. The chain's CDR3 is CASSGLAGAYEQYV. Written as DNA, the CDR3 is TGTGCCAGCAGTGGACTAGCGGGGGCCTACGAGCAGTACGTC.

In its sample, this clonotype was seen many times. The chain is built from TRBV5-1 and TRBJ1-4, with 7 bases that match TRBD1. Germline V CDR1 and CDR2: SGHRS, YFSETQ. After removal of 1 base from V and 6 bases from J, the junction contained 9 bases not matched to a gene. The CDR3 contains 16 residues. The CDR3, as DNA: TGCGCCAGCAGCTTGAACCCAGGGGGTGGTTATGAAAAACTGTTTTTT. Translated: CASSLNPGGGYEKLFF.

This clonotype was found many times. A read error may produce the germline difference seen at one junction end. The chain has TRBV28 and TRBJ2-1; 7 positions agree with TRBD2. Germline V CDR1 and CDR2: MDHEN, SYDVKM. The CDR3 runs 15 residues. The CDR3 DNA reads as TGTGCCGGCAGTTCGGACATTAGGCCGGGGGGATGGCAGTTCTTC. Translation gives CAGSSDIRPGGWQFF.

This clonotype has ten or more counts. The CDR3 DNA reads as TGTGCCAGCAGCCTACGACCCCTAGGAGAGACCCAGTACTTC. Translating gives CASSLRPLGETQYF. V usage is TRBV7-9 and J usage is TRBJ2-5; no reliable D call. The germline CDR1 and CDR2 sequences are SEHNR and FQNEAQ (reference sequence). Deletions cut 5 bases from V and 4 bases from J, with 14 bases between. The CDR3 is 14 residues long.

This clonotype appeared many times. The chain couples TRBV6-1 to TRBJ2-4, with D unclear. The CDR3 runs to 13 residues. Germline V CDR1 and CDR2: MNHNS, SASEGT. V lost 3 bases, J lost 2 bases, and 5 bases lay in between. The CDR3 spells CASSETPKNIQYF. The CDR3 DNA reads as TGTGCCAGCAGTGAGACCCCCAAAAACATTCAGTACTTC.